Presented here are 5 T cell receptor beta chains from one specimen sequenced in a study of CD8+CD57+ T cells in acquired aplastic anemia. Genomic DNA constituted the template upon which TCR beta VDJ and CDR3 profiling was performed. TCRdb used MiXCR to reprocess the reads, holding one entry per CDR3 protein. The data show approximately 190,000 distinct CDR3 sequences, nearly 50% seen once. The patients chosen for sequencing had shown expansion of CD8+CD57+ cells (detected by flow cytometry). Material for sequencing was sorted CD4+, CD8+, or CD8+CD57+ T cells (not recorded which) from PBMCs. These TCRs come from a human donor with aplastic anemia.

This chain links TRBV5-1 with TRBJ2-3; 14 bases align to TRBD2. Germline V lookup: CDR1 SGHRS, CDR2 YFSETQ. The CDR3 is 16 residues long. J was trimmed by 2 bases and V by 4 bases; bases with no gene match: 3. CDR3 bases: TGCGCCAGCAGCGGGACTAGCGGGAGTCCCACAGATACGCAGTATTTT. This translates into CASSGTSGSPTDTQYF.

This clonotype was counted many times. The chain is built from TRBV5-1 and TRBJ2-7; 7 nucleotides match TRBD1. The CDR3 has 15 residues. CDR1 and CDR2 from the germline V gene are SGHRS and YFSETQ. V trimming: 3 bases; J trimming: 2 bases; junction bases outside the gene matches: 8. The CDR3, as DNA: TGCGCCAGCAGCTCCAATACAGGGGCCCCCTACGAGCAGTACTTC. Translation: CASSSNTGAPYEQYF.

This clonotype was detected many times. The chain combines TRBV9 with TRBJ2-3; tentatively, D is TRBD2 (6 bases). The germline gives CDR1 SGDLS, CDR2 YYNGEE. Trimming shortened V by 5 bases and J by 0 bases, and 19 bases separated the two germline ends. This CDR3 is 17 amino acids long. CDR3 coding DNA: TGTGCCAGCAGTCCCGGCGGGCTAGCGTTAAGCACAGATACGCAGTATTTT. The encoded protein is CASSPGGLALSTDTQYF.

This clonotype was observed once. This chain uses TRBV7-3 with TRBJ2-3, with TRBD2 identical over 9 bases. There are 17 residues in the CDR3. The junction had 5 bases not matched to a gene; V was cut back by 1 base and J by 0 bases. CDR1 is SGHTA and CDR2 is FQGTGA in the germline V gene. The CDR3 coding sequence is TGTGCCAGCAGCTTAAAAAGGCTAGCGGGGAGCACAGATACGCAGTATTTT. Amino acid sequence: CASSLKRLAGSTDTQYF.

The rearrangement joins TRBV29-1 to TRBJ2-3; D call uncertain. V was shortened by 4 bases and J by 11 bases, with 10 bases between the two germline ends. Germline loops: CDR1 SQVTM, CDR2 ANQGSEA. CDR3 size: 10 residues. The CDR3 DNA reads TGCAGCGTTGGAGAGGTGAAGCAGTATTTT. It encodes CSVGEVKQYF.